These T cell receptor beta chains were read from a single sample in a study of Ad26.COV2.S vaccination and SARS-CoV-2 variants. The method was immunoSEQ multiplex PCR; TCRdb's version includes in-frame clones alone and lacks a portion of them. The sample records around 300,000 clones, roughly 88% being singletons. Sequenced material: peripheral blood, taken in a trial of Ad26.COV2.S vaccine versus placebo. These receptors originate from a person aged 18-65 years who received the Ad26.COV2.S COVID-19 vaccine or a placebo. Each CDR3 is given with its conserved first and last residue. A D gene is named only where the DNA matches it firmly. Some rows have no size entry. The others give once, few or many, or a class for an expanded clone.

>TRBJ1-1|TRBV19|once|TRBD1
TGTGCCAGTACCCCCTCGGGACAGGGGGCTGCTGAAGCTTTCTTT
CASTPSGQGAAEAFF
>TRBJ2-7|TRBV4-3|once|.
TGCGCCAGCAGCCAGTCCTGGGGACGGACCTACGAGCAGTACTTC
CASSQSWGRTYEQYF
>TRBJ1-5|TRBV7-2|.|TRBD1
TGTGCCAGCCGACAGGGGGTTAGCAATCAGCCCCAGCATTTT
CASRQGVSNQPQHF
>TRBJ2-6|TRBV4-2|.|TRBD1
TGTGCCAGCAGCCTGGGGACAGGGTCAACTGGGGCCAACGTCCTGACTTTC
CASSLGTGSTGANVLTF
>TRBJ2-1|TRBV11-3|.|.
TGTGCCAGCAGCTTGTTCCAAGCTCATGGGGTACAGGGTGGCGAGCAGTTCTTC
CASSLFQAHGVQGGEQFF
>TRBJ1-6|TRBV28|few|.
TGTGCCAGTTGGGGGGGGGTCGGATCACCCCTCCACTTT
CASWGGVGSPLHF
>TRBJ1-2|TRBV5-4|few|.
TGTGCCAGCAGCTTGGAGGCTAACTATGGCTACACCTTC
CASSLEANYGYTF
>TRBJ1-1|TRBV15|few|TRBD1
TGTGCCACCAGCAGAGGGAGGACAGGGGCCATGAACACTGAAGCTTTCTTT
CATSRGRTGAMNTEAFF
>TRBJ2-7|TRBV6-1|.|.
TGTGCCAGCAGTGATTGGGGGTTTGAACAGTACTTC
CASSDWGFEQYF
>TRBJ2-1|TRBV19|.|TRBD2
TGTGCCAGTAGTATTCTCGCGGCGGGAGCCCCTGAGCAGTTCTTC
CASSILAAGAPEQFF
>TRBJ1-3|TRBV11-2|.|.
TGTGCCAGCAGAGCCCCAAGTAGCTCTGGAAACACCATATATTTT
CASRAPSSSGNTIYF
>TRBJ1-2|TRBV7-2|.|.
TGTGCCAGCAGCTTAACGGGACTCTACACCTTC
CASSLTGLYTF
>TRBJ2-7|TRBV6-5|.|TRBD2
TGTGCCAGCAGTTACTCCCTAGCGGGGGGTTACGAGCAGTACTTC
CASSYSLAGGYEQYF
>TRBJ2-5|TRBV6-5|.|TRBD1
TGTGCCAGCAGTTCCGGACAGGGGGGAGAGACCCAGTACTTC
CASSSGQGGETQYF
>TRBJ1-1|TRBV23-1|.|.
TGCGCCAGCATCCGCGGGACCGACCGGGGATTTAGGAACACTGAAGCTTTCTTT
CASIRGTDRGFRNTEAFF
>TRBJ2-5|TRBV6-2/TRBV6-3|.|TRBD2
TGTGCCAGCAGCCAAACTAGACTAGCTGCTGAGACCCAGTACTTC
CASSQTRLAAETQYF
>TRBJ2-2|TRBV4-1|.|.
TGCGCCAGCAGCCAAGAAAATTTGCGGGTTACCGGGGAGCTGTTTTTT
CASSQENLRVTGELFF
>TRBJ2-1|TRBV7-2|.|.
TGTGCCAGCAGCTTATTAGGAACTGAGCAGTTCTTC
CASSLLGTEQFF
>TRBJ1-5|TRBV28|.|.
TGTGCCAGCAGTTTAAGGGCCAACAATCAGCCCCAGCATTTT
CASSLRANNQPQHF
>TRBJ2-2|TRBV6-6|.|.
TGTGCCAGCAGCCCACTCAGGAACACCGGGGAGCTGTTTTTT
CASSPLRNTGELFF
>TRBJ2-2|TRBV5-6|.|.
TGTGCCAGCAGCTGGGGGGCAAACACCGGGGAGCTGTTTTTT
CASSWGANTGELFF
>TRBJ1-1|TRBV7-9|.|.
TGTGCCAGCAGCCCCTCGGACGGCGCTGCGTTGAACACTGAAGCTTTCTTT
CASSPSDGAALNTEAFF
>TRBJ2-1|TRBV28|.|.
TGTGCCAGCAGACCTCTAGCGTTACCTTTCAATGAGCAGTTCTTC
CASRPLALPFNEQFF
>TRBJ2-4|TRBV7-9|.|.
TGTGCCAGCAGCTTAGGAGGGAACATTCAGTACTTC
CASSLGGNIQYF
>TRBJ2-5|TRBV4-3|.|.
TGCGCCAGCAGCCTAAGTTTCAGGGCAGAGACCCAGTACTTC
CASSLSFRAETQYF
>TRBJ2-7|TRBV11-2|.|TRBD1
TGTGCCAGCAGCCCGGGACAGGGTGGAAACGAGCAGTACTTC
CASSPGQGGNEQYF
>TRBJ1-6|TRBV11-3|.|.
TGTGCCAGCACCTATGTTAATAATTCACCCCTCCACTTT
CASTYVNNSPLHF
>TRBJ2-2|TRBV3-1/TRBV3-2|.|TRBD1
TGTGCCAGCAGCCAAGGGGACAGGGACACCGGGGAGCTGTTTTTT
CASSQGDRDTGELFF
>TRBJ1-4|TRBV25-1|.|.
TGTGCCAGCAGTGAAACGTTGGTGGACGGAGGAAGGGAAAAACTGTTTTTT
CASSETLVDGGREKLFF
>TRBJ1-6|TRBV4-3|.|.
TGCGCCAGCAGCCACAACAGGGACTATAATTCACCCCTCCACTTT
CASSHNRDYNSPLHF
>TRBJ1-5|TRBV6-6|few|.
TGTGCAGGGGCAGCGACGAATCAGCCCCAGCATTTT
CAGAATNQPQHF
>TRBJ2-3|TRBV5-4|.|TRBD2
TGTGCCAGCAGCTTTATCAGCGGGATATCAGATACGCAGTATTTT
CASSFISGISDTQYF
>TRBJ2-5|TRBV13|.|.
TGTGCCAGCAGCTTAGACATGGGCTCCCAGTACTTC
CASSLDMGSQYF
>TRBJ1-1|TRBV19|.|.
TGTGCCAGTAGGTCCGTTTTGTGGGGAATTGATGAAGCTTTCTTT
CASRSVLWGIDEAFF
>TRBJ2-7|TRBV5-1|.|.
TGCGCCAGCAGCTCCCAGGGTAGCTACGAGCAGTACTTC
CASSSQGSYEQYF
>TRBJ2-2|TRBV9|few|.
TGTGCCAGCAGCGTAGCTCAGGGCGGGGTGCGGAACACCGGGGAGCTGTTTTTT
CASSVAQGGVRNTGELFF
>TRBJ2-1|TRBV10-3|.|TRBD2
TGTGCCATCAGTGACCAGCGGGGACGCAATGAGCAGTTCTTC
CAISDQRGRNEQFF
>TRBJ1-6|TRBV4-3|few|TRBD1
TGCGCCAGCAGCCAATCTTCAGGGGGGGATAATTCACCCCTCCACTTT
CASSQSSGGDNSPLHF
>TRBJ2-3|TRBV28|few|.
TGTGCCAGCAGCCCCGGACTCCCCACAGATACGCAGTATTTT
CASSPGLPTDTQYF
>TRBJ2-2|TRBV4-3|.|.
TGCGCCAGCAGCCAAGAATGGAGTGGGGGCTCCTACGCCGGGGAGCTGTTTTTT
CASSQEWSGGSYAGELFF
>TRBJ2-7|TRBV6-5|.|.
TGTGCCAGCAGTCCGAGAGGGTACGAGCAGTACTTC
CASSPRGYEQYF
>TRBJ2-1|TRBV6-5|.|.
TGTGCCAGCAGTTCAGGGGATGAGCAGTTCTTC
CASSSGDEQFF
>TRBJ1-2|TRBV7-9|.|.
TGTGCCAGCAGGAGTTGGACTGACGGCTACACCTTC
CASRSWTDGYTF
>TRBJ2-3|TRBV7-3|.|.
TGTGCCAGCAGCCCCTCCCGGGACTCACATACGCAGTATTTT
CASSPSRDSHTQYF
>TRBJ2-2|TRBV3-1/TRBV3-2|.|.
TGTGCCAGCAGCCAAGATTGGGGGGCCGCACCCGGGGAGCTGTTTTTT
CASSQDWGAAPGELFF
>TRBJ2-5|TRBV11-2|once|.
TGTGCCAGCAGCTTATGGGCGGATAAGAGAGAGTCCCAGTACTTC
CASSLWADKRESQYF
>TRBJ2-3|TRBV24-1|.|TRBD2
TGTGCCACCAGTTCTTCAGCGGGAGGGGCAGATACGCAGTATTTT
CATSSSAGGADTQYF
>TRBJ2-3|TRBV7-2|.|TRBD2
TGTGCCAGCAGCTTAGAACAATTCGGGGGGGCAGATACGCAGTATTTT
CASSLEQFGGADTQYF
>TRBJ1-6|TRBV27|.|.
TGTGCCAGCAGCCCCAGGGTGGCAGAGAATTCACCCCTCCACTTT
CASSPRVAENSPLHF
>TRBJ2-1|TRBV6-6|.|.
TGTGCCAGCAGTTACGTGACCAGCTCCTACAATGAGCAGTTCTTC
CASSYVTSSYNEQFF
>TRBJ1-3|TRBV7-2|.|TRBD1
TGTGCCAGCAGCTTAGGAACCTTCCGGGACAGGGAAGGAAACACCATATATTTT
CASSLGTFRDREGNTIYF
>TRBJ1-4|TRBV15|.|.
TGTGCCACCAGCAGAGATCCCGGGCCTGGGGAAAAACTGTTTTTT
CATSRDPGPGEKLFF
>TRBJ2-2|TRBV18|.|.
TGTGCCAGCTCACCACCTGGGGTTAGGTCCGGGGAGCTGTTTTTT
CASSPPGVRSGELFF
>TRBJ1-1|TRBV19|.|TRBD1
TGTGCCAGTAGTATTCTAGGGGGCTCGAACACTGAAGCTTTCTTT
CASSILGGSNTEAFF